These T cell receptor beta chains were read from a single sample in a study of T cell repertoires in cytomegalovirus infection. TCRdb reprocessed the reads with MiXCR, giving one entry per CDR3 protein. This repertoire shows 170,000 or so distinct CDR3 sequences, about a sixth found once; its top ten account for approximately 25%. The sample taken for sequencing was CD8+ T cells from PBMCs. The receptors shown here come from a human donor in good health (CMV status not recorded). Some clones in this sample may be carry-over from other donors' samples. Both conserved end residues are part of each CDR3. The D gene is left open where the match is weak. Size tells how often a clone was seen (once, few, many) or the class of an expanded clone, and some rows leave it out.

clone_size | j_call | v_call | d_call | cdr3_aa | cdr3_nt
. | TRBJ1-4 | TRBV25-1 | . | CASSELRGAQANEKLFF | TGTGCCAGCAGTGAATTGAGGGGGGCGCAGGCTAATGAAAAACTGTTTTTT
few | TRBJ1-1 | TRBV7-2 | . | CASSLGPGPEAFF | TGTGCCAGCAGCTTAGGCCCAGGGCCAGAAGCTTTCTTT
. | TRBJ2-3 | TRBV7-4 | . | CASSLAQGNTDTQYF | TGTGCCAGCAGCTTAGCGCAGGGGAACACAGATACGCAGTATTTT
many | TRBJ2-7 | TRBV7-8 | TRBD1 | CASSPMTGNSYEQYF | TGTGCCAGCAGCCCTATGACAGGGAACTCCTACGAGCAGTACTTC
many | TRBJ1-5 | TRBV7-6 | . | CASSRYSGTNQPQHF | TGTGCCAGCAGCAGGTATTCAGGTACCAATCAGCCCCAGCATTTT
medium-sized | TRBJ2-4 | TRBV7-2 | . | CASGRSPKNIQYF | TGTGCCAGCGGCAGGAGCCCCAAAAACATTCAGTACTTC
. | TRBJ1-3 | TRBV14 | . | CASSQVPVTISGNTIYF | TGTGCCAGCAGCCAAGTTCCAGTGACAATCTCTGGAAACACCATATATTTT
few | TRBJ2-2 | TRBV28 | . | CASSFPDTGELFF | TGTGCCAGCAGTTTCCCGGACACCGGGGAGCTGTTTTTT
few | TRBJ2-3 | TRBV13 | TRBD1 | CASSPRDSDTDTQYF | TGTGCCAGCAGCCCTCGGGACAGCGACACAGATACGCAGTATTTT
. | TRBJ1-3 | TRBV2 | . | CAIRGTGNTIYF | TGTGCCATCAGGGGTACTGGAAACACCATATATTTT
few | TRBJ2-7 | TRBV7-9 | TRBD1 | CASSDGTGASYEQYF | TGTGCCAGCAGCGACGGGACAGGGGCCAGCTACGAGCAGTACTTC
. | TRBJ2-4 | TRBV5-5 | . | CASSPRGDIQYF | TGTGCCAGCAGCCCCAGGGGGGACATTCAGTACTTC
few | TRBJ2-7 | TRBV7-2 | TRBD2 | CASSLRTSGDSYEQYF | TGTGCCAGCAGCCTACGGACTAGCGGGGACTCCTACGAGCAGTACTTC
once | TRBJ1-1 | TRBV30 | . | CACSLADSPRAFF | TGTGCCTGCTCACTTGCGGACAGCCCGAGGGCTTTCTTT
few | TRBJ1-2 | TRBV20-1 | . | CSARTTLNYGYTF | TGCAGTGCTAGAACCACCCTAAACTATGGCTACACCTTC
few | TRBJ2-3 | TRBV12-3/TRBV12-4 | . | CASNTVGFTDTQYF | TGTGCCAGCAACACGGTCGGGTTCACAGATACGCAGTATTTT
many | TRBJ2-1 | TRBV7-2 | . | CASALRDNPYNEQFF | TGTGCCAGCGCCCTCCGGGACAATCCCTACAATGAGCAGTTCTTC
. | TRBJ1-6 | TRBV28 | . | CASSPRLIRPRDDSPLHF | TGTGCCAGCAGTCCCCGGTTGATTCGACCCCGTGACGACTCACCCCTCCACTTT
. | TRBJ1-4 | TRBV7-9 | . | CASSLTDSQDEKLFF | TGTGCCAGCAGCTTAACGGACAGTCAGGATGAAAAACTGTTTTTT
. | TRBJ1-2 | TRBV27 | . | CASSSSRGTYGYTF | TGTGCCAGCAGTTCCTCGAGGGGGACCTATGGCTACACCTTC
few | TRBJ1-2 | TRBV19 | . | CASTDWDPRIGYTF | TGTGCCAGTACCGATTGGGACCCTCGAATTGGCTACACCTTC
. | TRBJ2-7 | TRBV6-5 | TRBD2 | CASSPGGGLAGVSYEQYF | TGTGCCAGCAGTCCCGGGGGGGGGCTAGCGGGGGTCTCCTACGAGCAGTACTTC
few | TRBJ1-2 | TRBV7-9 | . | CASSLGSYGYTF | TGTGCCAGCAGTTTAGGGTCCTATGGCTACACCTTC
. | TRBJ2-1 | TRBV7-2 | . | CASSLNGGLSSYNEQFF | TGTGCCAGCAGCTTAAACGGGGGGCTAAGCTCCTACAATGAGCAGTTCTTC
few | TRBJ2-7 | TRBV7-2 | . | CASSLVDSRVYEQYF | TGTGCCAGCAGCTTAGTGGACTCCAGGGTCTACGAGCAGTACTTC
few | TRBJ2-3 | TRBV7-3 | TRBD2 | CASSLGTSWPDTQYF | TGTGCCAGCAGCTTAGGGACTAGCTGGCCAGATACGCAGTATTTT
few | TRBJ2-3 | TRBV7-9 | . | CASSQFPAAPLSTDTQYF | TGTGCCAGCAGCCAATTTCCTGCGGCCCCTTTGAGCACAGATACGCAGTATTTT
few | TRBJ1-4 | TRBV4-2 | TRBD1 | CASSLSQGETNEKLFF | TGTGCCAGCAGCCTATCGCAGGGGGAGACTAATGAGAAACTGTTTTTT
. | TRBJ1-2 | TRBV5-4 | . | CASSDIGQSLSYGYTF | TGTGCCAGCAGCGACATAGGACAGTCGCTTTCCTATGGCTACACCTTC
. | TRBJ1-1 | TRBV4-1 | . | CASSQGLLAAFF | TGCGCCAGCAGCCAAGGGCTCCTTGCAGCTTTCTTT
. | TRBJ1-2 | TRBV7-9 | . | CASHSGYGYTF | TGTGCCAGCCACTCAGGCTATGGCTACACCTTC
medium-sized | TRBJ1-1 | TRBV7-9 | . | CASSHQDPEAFF | TGTGCCAGCAGCCACCAGGACCCCGAAGCTTTCTTT
. | TRBJ2-3 | TRBV7-6 | TRBD2 | CASSSKLGLTLDTQYF | TGTGCCAGCAGCTCCAAGTTGGGACTAACTTTGGATACGCAGTATTTT
many | TRBJ2-7 | TRBV12-3/TRBV12-4 | . | CASSTPGSEQYF | TGTGCCAGCAGCACCCCTGGGAGCGAGCAGTACTTC
many | TRBJ1-1 | TRBV7-2 | . | CASSLLDMNTEAFF | TGTGCCAGCAGCTTACTAGATATGAACACTGAAGCTTTCTTT
few | TRBJ2-2 | TRBV7-8 | TRBD1 | CASSSGTENTGELFF | TGTGCCAGCAGTTCCGGGACAGAGAACACCGGGGAGCTGTTTTTT
many | TRBJ2-2 | TRBV6-5 | . | CASSWGTGELFF | TGTGCCAGCAGTTGGGGCACCGGGGAGCTGTTTTTT
few | TRBJ1-1 | TRBV29-1 | . | CSVGWNTEAFF | TGCAGCGTTGGGTGGAACACTGAAGCTTTCTTT
few | TRBJ2-1 | TRBV7-8 | . | CASSFRSRTYNEQFF | TGTGCCAGCAGCTTTAGGAGTAGAACCTACAATGAGCAGTTCTTC
many | TRBJ2-1 | TRBV7-8 | TRBD2 | CASSLAPSGYSYNEQFF | TGTGCCAGCAGCTTAGCGCCTAGCGGATACTCCTACAATGAGCAGTTCTTC
. | TRBJ2-3 | TRBV7-2 | TRBD2 | CASSPGLAGKDTQYF | TGTGCCAGCAGCCCAGGACTAGCGGGGAAGGATACGCAGTATTTT
few | TRBJ2-7 | TRBV7-6 | . | CASSFPPGRDSYEQYF | TGTGCCAGCAGCTTTCCTCCTGGCCGTGATTCCTACGAGCAGTACTTC
. | TRBJ2-1 | TRBV11-1 | . | CASSLRDGTYNEQFF | TGTGCCAGCAGCTTAAGGGACGGCACCTACAATGAGCAGTTCTTC
few | TRBJ1-1 | TRBV7-9 | TRBD1 | CASSSPGQETEAFF | TGTGCCAGCAGCTCACCGGGACAGGAGACTGAAGCTTTCTTT
. | TRBJ1-1 | TRBV4-1 | . | CASSQGPEGNTEAFF | TGCGCCAGCAGCCAAGGTCCTGAAGGGAACACTGAAGCTTTCTTT
few | TRBJ2-5 | TRBV6-2/TRBV6-3 | . | CASTRIWGDINVIETQYF | TGTGCCAGCACCCGTATTTGGGGGGACATTAATGTCATAGAGACCCAGTACTTC
. | TRBJ1-2 | TRBV7-9 | TRBD1 | CASSFDRVYGYTF | TGTGCCAGCAGCTTCGACAGGGTCTATGGCTACACCTTC
. | TRBJ1-2 | TRBV28 | TRBD1 | CASSFSDRDFDYGYTF | TGTGCCAGCAGTTTCTCGGACAGGGACTTCGACTATGGCTACACCTTC
. | TRBJ2-7 | TRBV11-2 | TRBD2 | CASKQLGGTSYEQYF | TGTGCCAGCAAACAACTGGGAGGGACCTCCTACGAGCAGTACTTC
few | TRBJ2-1 | TRBV12-5 | . | CASGLAGTPENF | TGTGCTAGTGGTTTGGCCGGGACACCCGAAAACTTC
. | TRBJ2-7 | TRBV7-9 | . | CASSFPRQPYEQYF | TGTGCCAGCAGCTTCCCCCGGCAACCTTACGAGCAGTACTTC
. | TRBJ1-1 | TRBV2 | TRBD1 | CASRGTGQAFF | TGTGCCAGCAGGGGGACAGGACAAGCTTTCTTT
. | TRBJ1-2 | TRBV4-3 | . | CASSRTGSNYGYTF | TGCGCCAGCAGCCGAACAGGGTCTAACTATGGCTACACCTTC